What follows describes a single T cell receptor beta chain. The antigen remains unidentified. Germline trimming cut 5 bases from V and 6 bases from J; bases unmatched to any gene: 8. CDR1 and CDR2 from the germline V gene are PRHDT and FYEKMQ (reference sequence). There are 14 residues in the CDR3. The data were obtained in a study of cytomegalovirus exposure and HLA in healthy donors. Findings and limits, study-wide: Cytomegalovirus-associated status was assigned to 150 to 200 TCR beta chains.

Primers: 60 Vbeta forward and 13 Jbeta reverse. Sequenced by immunoSEQ multiplex PCR; TCRdb stores in-frame clones only, minus some. The sample shows about 84,000 clones, and 0.45% to 0.7% sits with its ten largest clones. Source material: PBMCs. The chain is built from TRBV13 and TRBJ1-1, with 8 nucleotides matching TRBD1. This receptor was identified in a man aged 45-65 years in good health and CMV-seronegative. CDR3 residues: CASSPTDRAAEAFF. The CDR3 DNA reads as TGTGCCAGCAGCCCGACGGACAGGGCTGCTGAAGCTTTCTTT. The entire variable domain, with the rest obtained from reference TRBV13 and TRBJ1-1, is as follows: AAGVIQSPRHLIKEKRETATLKCYPIPRHDTVYWYQQGPGQDPQFLISFYEKMQSDKGSIPDRFSAQQFSDYHSELNMSSLELGDSALYFCASSPTDRAAEAFFGQGTRLTVV.